The rows below give T cell receptor beta chains drawn from one sample of a study of cytomegalovirus exposure and HLA in healthy donors. Data came from immunoSEQ multiplex PCR; TCRdb stores just in-frame clones and leaves some out. Of about 160,000 clones listed, 82% are singletons. The specimen sequenced was PBMCs. The origin of the receptors is a girl aged 2 to 9 in good health and CMV-seropositive. CDR3s include the opening cysteine and the closing phenylalanine or tryptophan. Some rows have no size entry. The others give once, few or many, or a class for an expanded clone.

TRBV6-1	TRBJ2-3	-	CASSGIPGTADTQYF
TRBV28	TRBJ2-7	-	CASRGTSGRVEQYF
TRBV6-5	TRBJ1-4	-	CASSYSGGGREKLFF
TRBV29-1	TRBJ1-5	-	CSVETGDNQPQHF
TRBV7-9	TRBJ2-5	-	CASSSTPISGRGQETQYF
TRBV7-2	TRBJ1-5	-	CASSLAASHQPQHF
TRBV5-1	TRBJ2-5	-	CASSPLVPGQGSETQYF
TRBV7-2	TRBJ2-2	once	CASGGGAGELFF
TRBV4-1	TRBJ2-7	-	CASSLTGTNSYEQYF
TRBV27	TRBJ1-1	-	CASSSLPRGNTEAFF
TRBV2	TRBJ2-1	-	CASSERFRDEQFF
TRBV4-1	TRBJ1-2	few	CASSQVFSDYGYTF
TRBV6-6	TRBJ1-1	-	CASSYSPRGENTEAFF
TRBV15	TRBJ2-7	-	CATSRDGTARIYEQYF
TRBV28	TRBJ2-3	-	CASRPRVGADTQYF
TRBV30	TRBJ2-3	-	CACAPTRWTGTDTQYF
TRBV4-1	TRBJ2-1	-	CASSQTQGLYNEQFF
TRBV27	TRBJ1-1	-	CASSYTGYRDTEAFF
TRBV7-8	TRBJ1-5	-	CASSVLGDRNQPQHF
TRBV10-1	TRBJ1-1	once	CASSGDTAEAFF
TRBV30	TRBJ2-7	-	CAWRTQGGSYEQYF
TRBV5-1	TRBJ1-2	-	CASSLGGPYPPANYGYTF
TRBV29-1	TRBJ1-1	-	CSVYRGGEAFF
TRBV6-5	TRBJ1-1	-	CASSYLGESMNTEAFF
TRBV6-5	TRBJ2-7	-	CASSLWRGLREQYF
TRBV6-1	TRBJ2-5	-	CASSEQGETQYF
TRBV7-9	TRBJ2-7	-	CASSAGLAGTYEQYF
TRBV6-4	TRBJ1-2	-	CASSDSSRGNYGYTF
TRBV7-9	TRBJ2-3	-	CASSLGTRGADTQYF
TRBV2	TRBJ1-2	-	CASSYRVGYTF
TRBV29-1	TRBJ2-2	-	CSGGTSGELFF
TRBV4-2	TRBJ2-1	once	CASSPRFGLAGGREQFF
TRBV18	TRBJ2-1	-	CASSPPTPRVEQFF
TRBV29-1	TRBJ2-7	-	CSVRSTSGRPFSYEQYF
TRBV10-2	TRBJ2-7	-	CASSDYYEQYF
TRBV10-3	TRBJ1-1	-	CAISEGIRTEAFF
TRBV6-1	TRBJ2-7	-	CARKAGEQYF